These T cell receptor beta chains were read from a single sample in a study of CD8+CD57+ T cells in acquired aplastic anemia. TCRdb passed the reads through MiXCR, listing each CDR3 protein once. The sample yields 180,000 or so distinct CDR3 sequences, approximately 48% seen once. Sequencing was carried out using sorted CD4+, CD8+, or CD8+CD57+ T cells (not recorded which) from PBMCs. The receptors originated from a human donor with aplastic anemia. Both conserved end residues are trimmed from each CDR3. Each record gives: J gene, V gene, D gene, clone size, CDR3 protein. D genes are given only for firm matches. A row's size may be missing; if present it is once, few, many or a size class.

TRBJ1-1	TRBV5-1	.	many	ASSQAWGEAF
TRBJ2-7	TRBV19	TRBD1	few	ASTKQQGSYYEQY
TRBJ2-7	TRBV15	TRBD1	.	ATSTLQGIYEQY
TRBJ1-2	TRBV7-9	.	.	ASSLSGTTYGYT
TRBJ2-7	TRBV15	.	.	ATSSLWRAGEQY
TRBJ1-2	TRBV20-1	TRBD1	many	SARDRLKTGTPYGYT
TRBJ1-2	TRBV20-1	.	many	SAWGSGGGDYGYT
TRBJ2-6	TRBV12-3/TRBV12-4	.	many	ASSLSGAGANVLT
TRBJ2-7	TRBV7-2	.	.	ASTTRVGTEQY
TRBJ2-5	TRBV7-9	TRBD2	once	ASSSGGGQETQY
TRBJ2-1	TRBV11-1	TRBD2	.	ASSLLTPGLAGNEQF